These T cell receptor beta chains were read from a single sample in a study of T cell responses to AZD1222 COVID-19 vaccine. Clones were sequenced by immunoSEQ multiplex PCR, and TCRdb holds only the in-frame ones, with some missing. The table has some 150,000 clones, roughly nine tenths seen once. The sample consisted of peripheral blood, taken on day 0 of AZD1222 vaccination. The receptors stem from an adult in good health. Each CDR3 is given with its conserved first and last residue. The D gene is left open where the match is weak. Clone size is not always given. Where it is, it says once, few, many or a class for expanded clones.

cdr3_aa cdr3_nt v_call d_call clone_size j_call
CASSRSTGQYGYTF TGCGCCAGCAGCCGATCGACAGGGCAATATGGCTACACCTTC TRBV4-3 TRBD1 NA TRBJ1-2
CASSNTDTQYF TGTGCCAGCAGTAACACAGATACGCAGTATTTT TRBV12-3/TRBV12-4 NA once TRBJ2-3
CASSDAGRLHF TGTGCCAGCAGCGACGCCGGGAGGCTCCACTTT TRBV6-5 NA NA TRBJ1-6
CASTLGAYTDTQYF TGTGCCAGCACTCTTGGCGCCTACACAGATACGCAGTATTTT TRBV18 NA once TRBJ2-3
CASSSDGSSNSPLHF TGTGCCAGCAGCTCCGACGGGTCCTCCAATTCACCCCTCCACTTT TRBV9 NA NA TRBJ1-6
CASSIGYGSGSRYEQYF TGTGCCAGTAGTATCGGATACGGTAGCGGGAGCCGCTACGAGCAGTACTTC TRBV19 TRBD2 NA TRBJ2-7
CASSLALRAGGLTSSTDTQYF TGCGCCAGCAGCTTGGCCTTGAGAGCGGGGGGCCTTACCTCTAGCACAGATACGCAGTATTTT TRBV5-1 TRBD2 NA TRBJ2-3
CASSQDPGVGDQPQHF TGCGCCAGCAGCCAAGATCCAGGGGTAGGAGATCAGCCCCAGCATTTT TRBV4-3 NA NA TRBJ1-5
CASSVDDPNTEAFF TGTGCCAGCAGCGTAGATGATCCGAACACTGAAGCTTTCTTT TRBV9 NA NA TRBJ1-1
CASSGTVSDEQFF TGTGCCAGCAGTGGTACAGTTTCGGATGAGCAGTTCTTC TRBV2 NA NA TRBJ2-1
CASSLSRVGTEAFF TGTGCCAGCAGCTTATCGCGGGTCGGCACTGAAGCTTTCTTT TRBV7-3 NA NA TRBJ1-1
CASSIDSSGGVALLNEQFF TGTGCCAGTAGTATAGATTCATCGGGGGGAGTGGCCCTTCTCAATGAGCAGTTCTTC TRBV19 TRBD2 NA TRBJ2-1
CAWNLGTGEFVTQYF TGTGCCTGGAATCTCGGGACAGGGGAATTTGTGACCCAGTACTTC TRBV30 TRBD1 NA TRBJ2-5
CASSLAGQGGWTDTQYF TGTGCCAGCAGCTTGGCGGGGCAGGGTGGTTGGACAGATACGCAGTATTTT TRBV5-4 NA NA TRBJ2-3
CASSKGQSNTEAFF TGCGCCAGCAGCAAAGGACAGTCGAACACTGAAGCTTTCTTT TRBV5-1 NA NA TRBJ1-1
CASSSQGYSPLHF TGTGCCAGCAGTTCTCAGGGTTATTCACCCCTCCACTTT TRBV7-2 NA few TRBJ1-6
CASSLGIADRKGYTF TGTGCCAGCAGCTTGGGGATCGCGGACAGGAAGGGCTACACCTTC TRBV5-4 TRBD1 NA TRBJ1-2
CASSITETTEAFF TGTGCCAGTAGTATCACAGAGACTACTGAAGCTTTCTTT TRBV19 NA few TRBJ1-1
CASRRDRYNEQFF TGTGCCAGCAGAAGGGACAGATACAATGAGCAGTTCTTC TRBV2 TRBD1 NA TRBJ2-1
CASRQDLVNEQFF TGTGCCAGCAGACAAGATCTAGTAAATGAGCAGTTCTTC TRBV7-9 NA NA TRBJ2-1
CASSPRLAGETQYF TGTGCCAGCAGCCCGCGGCTAGCAGGAGAGACCCAGTACTTC TRBV2 NA NA TRBJ2-5
CASGSPGQLFF TGTGCCAGCGGGTCTCCGGGGCAGCTGTTTTTT TRBV14 NA once TRBJ2-2
CASSDFAPTGSGNTIYF TGTGCCAGCAGTGATTTTGCACCCACAGGGTCTGGAAACACCATATATTTT TRBV25-1 NA NA TRBJ1-3
CTPPGLAGEECEQYF TGCACCCCGCCCGGACTAGCGGGAGAGGAATGCGAGCAGTACTTC TRBV4-1 TRBD2 NA TRBJ2-7
CASSVPIEQLFTNEKLFF TGTGCCAGCAGTGTCCCGATCGAACAACTTTTTACTAATGAAAAACTGTTTTTT TRBV6-1 NA NA TRBJ1-4
CASAADRARDTQYF TGTGCTAGTGCCGCTGACAGGGCAAGAGATACGCAGTATTTT TRBV12-5 TRBD1 NA TRBJ2-3
CSVGGGSVETQYF TGCAGCGTTGGCGGCGGAAGTGTAGAGACCCAGTACTTC TRBV29-1 NA NA TRBJ2-5
CASSVYYEQYF TGTGCCAGCAGCGTATACTACGAGCAGTACTTC TRBV9 NA once TRBJ2-7